This section outlines one T cell receptor (beta chain) sequence together with its context. Antigen: not known. The data were obtained in a study of cytomegalovirus exposure and HLA in healthy donors. Amplification used 60 Vbeta primers and 13 Jbeta primers. TCRdb's copy holds only in-frame clones and misses some; the assay was immunoSEQ multiplex PCR. The data show about 130,000 clones, roughly 79% seen once. Notes on the study in general: Segments of the TCR beta V type were, in most cases, productive about 87% or about 30% of the time in an earlier analysis.

This sequence was found in a woman aged 45-60 years in good health and CMV-seronegative. Sequenced material: PBMCs.

The CDR3 is CASSSGGGNIQYF. The CDR3 DNA is TGTGCCAGTAGTAGCGGGGGGGGGAACATTCAGTACTTC. J is TRBJ2-4 and V is TRBV19; 9 bases map to TRBD2. V lost 4 bases, J lost 7 bases, and 2 bases stayed unmatched. CDR3 length: 13 amino acids. Germline V gives CDR1 LNHDA, CDR2 SQIVND (reference sequence).